This TCR beta chain was obtained from a study of cytomegalovirus exposure and HLA in healthy donors. Study in general: Unique TCRs from HLA-typed donors, 65 million to 85 million of them, were held in an early data release. Findings and limits, study-wide: Later analysis showed TCR association rates varying by HLA locus, highest for DRB1 and lowest for HLA-C. Later analysis identified several of the most significant clusters that appeared linked to common viral pathogens. Association with HLA alleles at 0.05 false discovery rate was found for roughly 17,000 TCR beta sequences in a later analysis.

The J segment lost 6 bases and the V segment lost 2 bases, leaving 1 base of the junction unmatched. Germline V gene sequence: CDR1 MNHEY, CDR2 SVGAGI. This CDR3 contains 13 residues. Vbeta (60) and Jbeta (13) primers were used in the PCR. Libraries were prepared by immunoSEQ multiplex PCR; TCRdb keeps only in-frame clonotypes and omits some of them. This sample yields 85,000 to 120,000 clones, of which about 75% are seen a single time; around 2.8% belongs to the top ten. Notes on this clone: What it binds is unknown.

Sequenced: PBMCs. The V gene is TRBV6-5, the J gene TRBJ1-2; TRBD1 matches at 9 bases. The TCR originated in a male donor in good health and CMV-seropositive. CDR3 in amino acids: CASSYGTGNGYTF. In nucleotides, the CDR3 is TGTGCCAGCAGTTACGGGACAGGGAATGGCTACACCTTC.